The sequence of this T cell receptor (beta chain) was determined in a study of cytomegalovirus exposure and HLA in healthy donors. This clone has only one observation. Data came from immunoSEQ multiplex PCR; TCRdb stores just in-frame clones and leaves some out. The sample carries under 65,000 clones, 90% to 95% recorded once. CDR3 size: 18 residues. Germline loops: CDR1 SEHNR, CDR2 FQNEAQ (reference sequence). The V and J ends lost 1 base and 4 bases, in that order; junction bases with no gene match: 10. The sample taken for sequencing was PBMCs. The chain links TRBV7-9 to TRBJ1-4; 9 nucleotides agree with TRBD1. This sequence was found in a young woman in good health and CMV-seropositive. CDR3 in amino acids: CASSLGTGALSHNEKLFF. CDR3 DNA sequence: TGTGCCAGCAGCTTAGGGACAGGGGCCCTGTCTCATAATGAAAAACTGTTTTTT. Variable domain in full (rest from reference TRBV7-9 and TRBJ1-4): DTGVSQNPRHKITKRGQNVTFRCDPISEHNRLYWYRQTLGQGPEFLTYFQNEAQLEKSRLLSDRFSAERPKGSFSTLEIQRTEQGDSAMYLCASSLGTGALSHNEKLFFGSGTQLSVL.